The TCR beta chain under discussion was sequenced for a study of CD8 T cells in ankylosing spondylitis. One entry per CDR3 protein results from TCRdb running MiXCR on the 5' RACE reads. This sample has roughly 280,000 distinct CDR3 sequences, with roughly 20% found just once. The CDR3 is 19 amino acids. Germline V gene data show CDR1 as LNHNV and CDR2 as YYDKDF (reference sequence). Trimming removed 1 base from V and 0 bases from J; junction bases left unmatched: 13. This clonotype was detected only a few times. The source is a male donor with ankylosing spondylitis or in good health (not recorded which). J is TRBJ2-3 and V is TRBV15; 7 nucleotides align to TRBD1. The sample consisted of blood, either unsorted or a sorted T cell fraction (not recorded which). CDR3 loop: CATSRADRAAWRSTDTQYF. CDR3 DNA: TGTGCCACCAGCAGAGCTGACAGGGCCGCCTGGAGGAGCACAGATACGCAGTATTTT.